The T cell receptor (beta chain) under discussion was sequenced for a study of T cells in Graves' hyperthyroidism and ophthalmopathy. RNA transcripts provided the source from which TCR beta CDR3 regions were amplified. An initial round of RT-PCR targeting the TCR CDR3 relied on the HTBI primer set. In TCRdb, the multiplex PCR reads were re-called with MiXCR into one record per CDR3 protein. The sample has 600,000 to 700,000 distinct CDR3 sequences, roughly 15% seen once; the top ten hold approximately 4.3%. This clonotype came up many times. This CDR3 has 15 residues. With 0 bases removed from V and 2 bases from J, the gap between germline ends came to 10 bases. Looked up from germline, CDR1 is MNHEY and CDR2 is SVGAGI. It was uncontrolled infection, other autoimmune disease, pregnancy or lactation that excluded patients.

This receptor was identified in a woman in her forties with Graves' ophthalmopathy. The J gene is TRBJ1-2, the V gene TRBV6-5; a weak D match, TRBD1 (5 bases). The material sequenced was blood. DNA of the CDR3: TGTGCCAGCAGTTACTCAAGGACAACCAACTATGGCTACACCTTC. Its translation: CASSYSRTTNYGYTF.